The rows below give T cell receptor beta chains drawn from one sample of a study of T cells in localized non-small cell lung cancer. Only in-frame clones appear in the TCRdb table, and some are missing; sequencing was by immunoSEQ multiplex PCR. In the table there are about 25,000 clones, 70% to 90% of which are singletons. This specimen consisted of peripheral blood, obtained before any cancer treatment. Receptors were obtained from a female donor over 55 with stage I lung adenocarcinoma. The CDR3 runs from the conserved cysteine through the conserved F or W. A D gene is named only where the DNA matches it firmly. Some rows mark clone size as missing; the rest say once, few, many or name a class of expanded clone.

v_gene,abundance,len,j_gene,d_gene,CDR3nt,CDR3aa
TRBV5-4,NA,13,TRBJ2-3,NA,TGTGCCAGCAGCCTCGACAACTCAGATACGCAGTATTTT,CASSLDNSDTQYF
TRBV2,NA,11,TRBJ1-1,NA,TGTGCCAGCAGGGACTGGGGTGAAGCTTTCTTT,CASRDWGEAFF
TRBV10-3,NA,11,TRBJ1-2,NA,TGTGCCATCAGTGACGGGGGGGGCCAGACCTTC,CAISDGGGQTF
TRBV9,NA,15,TRBJ1-4,TRBD1,TGTGCCAGCAGCGCCTCCGGGACAGGGGGGCAAAAACTGTTTTTT,CASSASGTGGQKLFF
TRBV6-6,NA,14,TRBJ1-6,NA,TGTGCCGGCCGGGACCAGCGTTCGAATTCACCCCTCCACTTT,CAGRDQRSNSPLHF
TRBV10-3,NA,15,TRBJ1-2,TRBD1,TGTGCCATCACCTCTGGGGACAGAGTTCTATGGGGCTACACCTTC,CAITSGDRVLWGYTF
TRBV5-1,NA,13,TRBJ2-2,NA,TGCGCCAGCAGCTTGCGATCCAGCGGGGAGCTGTTTTTT,CASSLRSSGELFF
TRBV10-3,NA,16,TRBJ2-7,TRBD1,TGTGCCATCAGTGAGTCGATAGGGGCTACAGGGGGCGAGCAGTACTTC,CAISESIGATGGEQYF
TRBV19,few,18,TRBJ2-1,NA,TGTGCCAGTAGTCCATACCAACTGACGGAAAGCTCCTACAATGAGCAGTTCTTC,CASSPYQLTESSYNEQFF
TRBV6-1,once,15,TRBJ2-3,NA,TGTGCCAGCAGTGAAGAGGGCTTTTCCACAGATACGCAGTATTTT,CASSEEGFSTDTQYF
TRBV5-4,few,13,TRBJ1-1,TRBD1,TGTGCCAGCACCCCGACAGGGGACACTGAAGCTTTCTTT,CASTPTGDTEAFF
TRBV5-4,NA,16,TRBJ1-3,NA,TGTGCCAGCAGCCGCGGGGGGAAGAGCTCTGGAAACACCATATATTTT,CASSRGGKSSGNTIYF
TRBV5-5,NA,16,TRBJ1-1,NA,TGTGCCAGCAGCTTGGGGGCAGGGTCGATGAACACTGAAGCTTTCTTT,CASSLGAGSMNTEAFF
TRBV19,NA,15,TRBJ1-5,NA,TGTGCCAGTAGTGGCGTAAGGGGGAGCAATCAGCCCCAGCATTTT,CASSGVRGSNQPQHF
TRBV19,NA,14,TRBJ1-2,NA,TGTGCCAGTGGGTACACGAAAACTAACTATGGCTACACCTTC,CASGYTKTNYGYTF
TRBV30,NA,14,TRBJ2-7,TRBD1,TGTGCCTGGACACAGGGGCATTACTCCTACGAGCAGTACTTC,CAWTQGHYSYEQYF
TRBV11-2,NA,14,TRBJ2-7,NA,TGTGCCAGCAGCTTAGAAACAGGGTCCTACGAGCAGTACTTC,CASSLETGSYEQYF
TRBV28,NA,12,TRBJ1-1,NA,TGTGCCAGCACCACAGGGCCGGCTGAAGCTTTCTTT,CASTTGPAEAFF
TRBV11-3,NA,13,TRBJ1-1,NA,TGTGCCAGCCAGACAGTCATGAACACTGAAGCTTTCTTT,CASQTVMNTEAFF
TRBV7-8,once,13,TRBJ2-1,NA,TGTGCCAGCAGCTTAGGACGGTACAATGAGCAGTTCTTC,CASSLGRYNEQFF
TRBV6-6,few,12,TRBJ2-2,TRBD2,TGTGCCAGCTGGGGGGGAACCGGGGAGCTGTTTTTT,CASWGGTGELFF
TRBV5-1,NA,16,TRBJ1-5,NA,TGCGCCAGCAGCTTGGAAGGGGGGCTAGGCAATCAGCCCCAGCATTTT,CASSLEGGLGNQPQHF
TRBV6-1,NA,12,TRBJ1-1,TRBD1,TGTGCCAGTCAACCAGGGGGCACTGAAGCTTTCTTT,CASQPGGTEAFF
TRBV9,NA,14,TRBJ2-1,TRBD1,TGTGCCAGCAGCCAACAGGGACAGGGGCCCGAGCAGTTCTTC,CASSQQGQGPEQFF
TRBV7-3,once,14,TRBJ2-3,NA,TGTGCCAGCAGCTTAGCGGGGAACACAGATACGCAGTATTTT,CASSLAGNTDTQYF
TRBV19,NA,16,TRBJ1-5,TRBD1,TGTGCCAGTAGTATAACGACAGGGACGCTTGGTCAGCCCCAGCATTTT,CASSITTGTLGQPQHF
TRBV4-1,NA,14,TRBJ1-1,NA,TGCGCCAGCAGCCGGGGCCGACTGAACACTGAAGCTTTCTTT,CASSRGRLNTEAFF
TRBV19,NA,14,TRBJ2-3,NA,TGTGCCAGTAGTAGGGATGCTGCAGGAGATACGCAGTATTTT,CASSRDAAGDTQYF
TRBV11-3,NA,16,TRBJ1-3,TRBD1,TGTGCCAGCAGCTTGCAAGGGGGCCTGTTTGAAAACACCATATATTTT,CASSLQGGLFENTIYF
TRBV8-2,NA,12,TRBJ2-6,NA,TGTGTAACACAAAGTCGGGCCAACGTCCTGACTTTC,CVTQSRANVLTF
TRBV5-5,NA,16,TRBJ1-2,NA,TGTGCCAGCAGCCACGGGGAGGGGGGCGTTATCTATGGCTACACCTTC,CASSHGEGGVIYGYTF
TRBV28,NA,23,TRBJ2-1,NA,TGTGCCAGCAGTTCCCAAATTGTTAGTACGGACAGAAGCGGGATTATGACCTACAATGAGCAGTTCTTC,CASSSQIVSTDRSGIMTYNEQFF
TRBV30,once,14,TRBJ1-4,TRBD1,TGTGCCTGTCATTCAGGGGGCATTAATGAAAAACTGTTTTTT,CACHSGGINEKLFF
TRBV5-4,once,16,TRBJ2-2,NA,TGTGCCAGCAGCTTGCAAACAGGGCTTGACACCGGGGAGCTGTTTTTT,CASSLQTGLDTGELFF
TRBV5-6,NA,15,TRBJ2-2,TRBD1,TGTGCCAGCAGCTTGGGGGACAGGGTGGCCGGGGAGCTGTTTTTT,CASSLGDRVAGELFF
TRBV7-3,NA,12,TRBJ2-1,NA,TGTGCCAGCAGCTTAGGGGTAGGGGAGCAGTTCTTC,CASSLGVGEQFF
TRBV18,NA,16,TRBJ1-6,TRBD1,TGTGCCAGCTCACCATCCATGGACAGGGGAGTCTCACCCCTCCACTTT,CASSPSMDRGVSPLHF
TRBV4-2,few,15,TRBJ1-1,NA,TGTGCCAGCAGCCTACCCGGGACCTCGGGCACTGAAGCTTTCTTT,CASSLPGTSGTEAFF
TRBV12-5,once,15,TRBJ2-2,TRBD1,TGTGCTAGTGGTTTGGGACAGGGGGCTGTCGGGGAGCTGTTTTTT,CASGLGQGAVGELFF
TRBV7-9,NA,16,TRBJ2-1,NA,TGTGCCAGCAGCCAGGCCGACCCCAGAGACTACAATGAGCAGTTCTTC,CASSQADPRDYNEQFF
TRBV19,NA,16,TRBJ1-1,TRBD1,TGTGCCAGTAGTTTACAGGGAGGGACAGCGAACACTGAAGCTTTCTTT,CASSLQGGTANTEAFF
TRBV11-2,NA,12,TRBJ2-1,NA,TGTGCCAGCAGCTTAGGGGCTATTGAGCAGTTCTTC,CASSLGAIEQFF
TRBV2,NA,12,TRBJ2-7,NA,TGTGCCAGCAGGTTCCAAAACTACGAGCAGTACTTC,CASRFQNYEQYF
TRBV2,once,13,TRBJ2-7,NA,TGTGCAGATGCCTGGGGGGCAGGGAACGAGCAGTACTTC,CADAWGAGNEQYF
TRBV5-6,NA,13,TRBJ1-1,NA,TGTGCCAGCAGCCGAACAGCGAACGCTGAAGCTTTCTTT,CASSRTANAEAFF
TRBV2,NA,17,TRBJ2-2,TRBD1,TGTGCCAGCAGTGGTACCGGGACAGGGGTCGACACCGGGGAGCTGTTTTTT,CASSGTGTGVDTGELFF
TRBV6-1,once,13,TRBJ2-3,NA,TGTGCCAGCAGTGAAGAGTACAGGGTTACGCAGTATTTT,CASSEEYRVTQYF
TRBV19,NA,15,TRBJ2-5,NA,TGTGCCAGTAGTATACAGGGGCCGGGGGTAGAGACCCAGTACTTC,CASSIQGPGVETQYF
TRBV11-1,NA,14,TRBJ2-1,NA,TGTGCCAGCAGCTTAGCCGGGACGTTGAATGAGCAGTTCTTC,CASSLAGTLNEQFF
TRBV18,NA,15,TRBJ2-1,TRBD1,TGTGCCAGCTCACGGCGACAGGGGGCCTACAATGAGCAGTTCTTC,CASSRRQGAYNEQFF